This TCR beta chain was captured in a study of T cell repertoires in cytomegalovirus infection. Across the study: TCR beta signatures that were public indicated CMV infection and matching HLA type. General study results and limits: Dominating the ex vivo response were TCR beta clonotypes that were CMV-specific and HLA-C-restricted.

Per the germline V gene, CDR1 is LNHDA and CDR2 is SQIVND (reference sequence). This CDR3 contains 14 residues. Trimming pared 0 bases from V and 4 bases from J, leaving 7 bases between. TCRdb itself ran the reads through MiXCR, one entry per CDR3 protein. This sample has tens of thousands of distinct CDR3 sequences, with approximately 22% found just once. Regarding this clonotype: Its antigen remains unknown.

The sequence was obtained from a human donor in good health (CMV status not recorded). Some clones in this sample may be carry-over from other donors' samples. The rearrangement uses TRBV19 and TRBJ1-5, with D hard to call. The sequenced sample was PBMCs, sequenced either directly or after in vitro stimulation (not recorded which). Here the CDR3 reads CASSIDHGNQPQHF. CDR3 DNA: TGTGCCAGTAGTATAGATCACGGGAATCAGCCCCAGCATTTT.